These 5 T cell receptor beta chains originate from one sample sequenced in a study of blood T cell repertoires in COVID-19. Here immunoSEQ multiplex PCR was the method, and the copy in TCRdb shows in-frame clones only, minus some. The sample lists more than 200,000 clones; approximately 90% were seen once. The sample comprised PBMCs or T cells enriched from blood (not recorded which). The receptors originated from a man aged 35-49 years who had recovered from COVID-19.

The V call is TRBV24-1, the J call TRBJ2-7; the match to TRBD1 covers 7 bases. Trimming removed 4 bases from V and 7 bases from J; junction bases left unmatched: 27. Germline-derived CDR1 and CDR2 are KGHDR and SFDVKD. The CDR3 is 20 amino acids. CDR3 bases: TGTGCCACCAGTGACCCTTGGGACGGACTCCGGGACCAGGGGGAGAGGGAGCAGTACTTC. This sequence encodes CATSDPWDGLRDQGEREQYF.

The chain joins TRBV28 to TRBJ2-7; TRBD1 matches at 11 bases. This CDR3 is 13 amino acids long. The V gene end was trimmed by 10 bases and the J gene end by 2 bases; junction bases not matched to a gene: 4. Germline V gives CDR1 MDHEN, CDR2 SYDVKM. The CDR3 loop reads CAIRDRGAYEQYF. In DNA, the CDR3 is TGTGCCATAAGGGACAGGGGGGCCTACGAGCAGTACTTC. Full variable domain (missing parts from reference TRBV28 and TRBJ2-7): DVKVTQSSRYLVKRTGEKVFLECVQDMDHENMFWYRQDPGLGLRLIYFSYDVKMKEKGDIPEGYSVSREKKERFSLILESASTNQTSMYLCAIRDRGAYEQYFGPGTRLTVT.

The rearrangement links TRBV30 to TRBJ1-1; D is unresolved. This CDR3 contains 13 residues. V was clipped by 5 bases and J by 0 bases, with 10 bases between them. Looked up from germline, CDR1 is GTSNPN and CDR2 is SVGIG (reference sequence). The CDR3 DNA reads as TGTGCCTGGTGCCCGAGCGTGAACACTGAAGCTTTCTTT. The encoded protein is CAWCPSVNTEAFF.

The chain is built from TRBV11-2 and TRBJ1-1; 7 bases are a match to TRBD1. Germline V lookup: CDR1 SGHAT, CDR2 FQNNGV. With 5 bases clipped from V and 1 base from J, the junction kept 7 bases outside the gene matches. The CDR3 runs to 15 residues. Here the CDR3 DNA reads TGTGCCAGCAGCCCACAGGGGATCGCGAACACTGAAGCTTTCTTT. Protein sequence: CASSPQGIANTEAFF.

V and J are TRBV4-1 and TRBJ2-1; 10 nucleotides align to TRBD2. After removal of 1 base from V and 4 bases from J, the junction contained 4 bases not matched to a gene. In germline, CDR1 is MGHRA, CDR2 YSYEKL. The CDR3 is 16 residues long. DNA for the CDR3: TGCGCCAGCAGCCAAGTAGTACTAGCGGGGTACAATGAGCAGTTCTTC. Translation gives CASSQVVLAGYNEQFF.